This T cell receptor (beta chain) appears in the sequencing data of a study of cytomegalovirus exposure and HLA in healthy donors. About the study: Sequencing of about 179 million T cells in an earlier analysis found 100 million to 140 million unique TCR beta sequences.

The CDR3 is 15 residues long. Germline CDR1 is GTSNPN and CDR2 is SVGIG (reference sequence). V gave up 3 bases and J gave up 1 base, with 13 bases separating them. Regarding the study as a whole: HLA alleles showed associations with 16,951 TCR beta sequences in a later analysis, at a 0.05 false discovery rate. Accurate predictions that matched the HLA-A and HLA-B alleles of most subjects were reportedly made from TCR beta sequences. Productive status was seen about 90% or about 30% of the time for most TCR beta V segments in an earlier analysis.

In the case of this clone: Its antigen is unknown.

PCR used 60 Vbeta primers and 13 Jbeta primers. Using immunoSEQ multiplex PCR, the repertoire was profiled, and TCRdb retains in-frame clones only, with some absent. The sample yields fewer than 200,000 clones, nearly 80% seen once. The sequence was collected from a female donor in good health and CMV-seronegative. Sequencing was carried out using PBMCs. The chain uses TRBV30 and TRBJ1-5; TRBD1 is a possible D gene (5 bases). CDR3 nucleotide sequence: TGTGCCTGGAGCGGGGGATCAGTCAGCAATCAGCCCCAGCATTTT. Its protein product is CAWSGGSVSNQPQHF.